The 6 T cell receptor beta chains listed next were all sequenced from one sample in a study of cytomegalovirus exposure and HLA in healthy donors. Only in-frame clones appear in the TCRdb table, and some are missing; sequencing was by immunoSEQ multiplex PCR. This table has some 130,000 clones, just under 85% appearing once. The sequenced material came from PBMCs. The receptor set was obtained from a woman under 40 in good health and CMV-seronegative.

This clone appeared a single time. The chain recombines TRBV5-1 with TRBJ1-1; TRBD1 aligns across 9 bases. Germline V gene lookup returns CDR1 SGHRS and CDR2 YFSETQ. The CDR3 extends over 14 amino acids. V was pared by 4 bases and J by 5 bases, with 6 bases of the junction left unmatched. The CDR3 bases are TGCGCCAGCAGCCGGACGACAGGGGGAACTGAAGCTTTCTTT. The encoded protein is CASSRTTGGTEAFF.

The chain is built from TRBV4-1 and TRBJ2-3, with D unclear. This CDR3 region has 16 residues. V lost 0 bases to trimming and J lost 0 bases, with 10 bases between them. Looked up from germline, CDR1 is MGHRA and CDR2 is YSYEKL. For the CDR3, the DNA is TGCGCCAGCAGCCAAGATTCGGGTTTCAGCACAGATACGCAGTATTTT. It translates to CASSQDSGFSTDTQYF.

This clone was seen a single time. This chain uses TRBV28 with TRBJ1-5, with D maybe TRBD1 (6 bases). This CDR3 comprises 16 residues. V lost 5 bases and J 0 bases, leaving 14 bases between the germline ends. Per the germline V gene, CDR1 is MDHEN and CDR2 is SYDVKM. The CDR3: CASSTAGTLSNQPQHF. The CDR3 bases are TGTGCCAGCAGTACAGCCGGGACACTTAGCAATCAGCCCCAGCATTTT.

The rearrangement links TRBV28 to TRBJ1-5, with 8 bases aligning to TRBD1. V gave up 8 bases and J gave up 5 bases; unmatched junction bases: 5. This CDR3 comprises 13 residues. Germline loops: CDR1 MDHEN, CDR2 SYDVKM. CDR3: CASQGARYQPQHF. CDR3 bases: TGTGCCAGCCAGGGGGCTCGATATCAGCCCCAGCATTTT.

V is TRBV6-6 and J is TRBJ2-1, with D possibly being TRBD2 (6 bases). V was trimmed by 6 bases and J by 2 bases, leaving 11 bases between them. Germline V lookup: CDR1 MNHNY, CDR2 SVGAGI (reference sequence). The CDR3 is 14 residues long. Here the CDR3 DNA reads TGTGCCAGCAGCCGGGACTTCGCCTACAATGAGCAGTTCTTC. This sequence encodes CASSRDFAYNEQFF.

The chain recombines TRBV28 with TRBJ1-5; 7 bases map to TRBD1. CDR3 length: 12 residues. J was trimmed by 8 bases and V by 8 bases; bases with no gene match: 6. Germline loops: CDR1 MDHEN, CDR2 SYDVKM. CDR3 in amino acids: CASQDRPKPQHF. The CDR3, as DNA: TGTGCCAGCCAGGACAGGCCTAAGCCCCAGCATTTT.